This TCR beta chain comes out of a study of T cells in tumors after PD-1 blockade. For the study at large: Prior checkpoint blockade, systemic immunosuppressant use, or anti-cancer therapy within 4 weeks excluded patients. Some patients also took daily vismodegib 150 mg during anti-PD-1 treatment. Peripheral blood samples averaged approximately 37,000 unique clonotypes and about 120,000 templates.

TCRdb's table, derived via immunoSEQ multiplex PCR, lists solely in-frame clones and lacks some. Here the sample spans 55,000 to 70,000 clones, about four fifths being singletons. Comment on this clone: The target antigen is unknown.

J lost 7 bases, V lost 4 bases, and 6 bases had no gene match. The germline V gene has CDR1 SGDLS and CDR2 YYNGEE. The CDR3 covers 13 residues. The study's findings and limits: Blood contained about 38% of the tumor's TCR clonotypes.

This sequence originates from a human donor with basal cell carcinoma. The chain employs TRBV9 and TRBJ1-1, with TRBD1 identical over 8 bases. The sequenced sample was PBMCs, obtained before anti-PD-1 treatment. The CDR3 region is CASSQGAHFEAFF. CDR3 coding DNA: TGTGCCAGCAGCCAGGGGGCCCACTTTGAAGCTTTCTTT.